The 3 T cell receptor beta chains below were found in one sample sequenced in a study of cytomegalovirus exposure and HLA in healthy donors. It was with 60 Vbeta and 13 Jbeta primers that the PCR ran. Assay used: immunoSEQ multiplex PCR; TCRdb lists only in-frame clones, some missing. The repertoire holds 140,000 or so clones, with nearly 90% as singletons. Source material: PBMCs. These receptor sequences come from a woman aged 40 to 50 in good health and CMV-seronegative.

The chain couples TRBV6-1 to TRBJ2-1; 8 nucleotides match TRBD2. The germline V gene encodes CDR1 MNHNS and CDR2 SASEGT. The length of the CDR3 is 12 residues. J gave up 8 bases and V 8 bases, and 5 bases lay outside the gene matches. CDR3 residues: CASFRGGDEQFF. CDR3 DNA sequence: TGTGCCAGCTTTCGGGGGGGGGATGAGCAGTTCTTC.

The J gene is TRBJ2-7, the V gene TRBV6-5; D possibly corresponds to TRBD1 (6 bases). CDR1 is MNHEY, CDR2 SVGAGI, per germline. The CDR3 spans 14 residues. With 2 bases removed from V and 3 bases from J, the gap between germline ends came to 11 bases. In nucleotides, the CDR3 is TGTGCCAGCAGTTACCAGGGGACACTCTACGAGCAGTACTTC. Translating gives CASSYQGTLYEQYF.

The rearrangement uses TRBV28 and TRBJ1-2, with 7 positions matching TRBD1. Trimming cost V 4 bases and J 4 bases; bases outside gene matches: 3. From germline, CDR1 is MDHEN and CDR2 SYDVKM. The length of the CDR3 is 13 residues. The CDR3 region has the DNA TGTGCCAGCAGTTCACCAGGGGGCTATGGCTACACCTTC. Translation gives CASSSPGGYGYTF.